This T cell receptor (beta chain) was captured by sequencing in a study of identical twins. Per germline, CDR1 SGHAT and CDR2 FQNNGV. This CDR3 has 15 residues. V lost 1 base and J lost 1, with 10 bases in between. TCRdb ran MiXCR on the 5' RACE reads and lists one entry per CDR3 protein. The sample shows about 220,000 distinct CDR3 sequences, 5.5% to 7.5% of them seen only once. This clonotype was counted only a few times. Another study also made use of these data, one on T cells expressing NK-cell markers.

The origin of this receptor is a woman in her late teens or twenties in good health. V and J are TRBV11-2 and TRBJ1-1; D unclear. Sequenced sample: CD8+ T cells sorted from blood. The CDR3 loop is CASSLGRSANTEAFF. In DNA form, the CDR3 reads TGTGCCAGCAGCTTAGGTCGGTCGGCGAACACTGAAGCTTTCTTT. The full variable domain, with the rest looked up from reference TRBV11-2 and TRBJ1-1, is EAGVAQSPRYKIIEKRQSVAFWCNPISGHATLYWYQQILGQGPKLLIQFQNNGVVDDSQLPKDRFSAERLKGVDSTLKIQPAKLEDSAVYLCASSLGRSANTEAFFGQGTRLTVV.